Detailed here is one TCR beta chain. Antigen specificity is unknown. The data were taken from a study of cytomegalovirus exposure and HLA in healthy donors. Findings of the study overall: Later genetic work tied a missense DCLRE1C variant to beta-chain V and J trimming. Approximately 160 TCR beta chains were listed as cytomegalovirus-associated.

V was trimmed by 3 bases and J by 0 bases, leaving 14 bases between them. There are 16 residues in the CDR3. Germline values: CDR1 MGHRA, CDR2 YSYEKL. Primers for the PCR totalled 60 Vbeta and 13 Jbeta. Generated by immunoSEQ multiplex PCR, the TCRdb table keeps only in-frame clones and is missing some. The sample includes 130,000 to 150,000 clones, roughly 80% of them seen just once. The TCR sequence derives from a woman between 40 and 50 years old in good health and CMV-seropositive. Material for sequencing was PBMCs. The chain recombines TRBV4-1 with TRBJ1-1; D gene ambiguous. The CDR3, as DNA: TGCGCCAGCAGCCATAATGTCTTCAGGCTGAACACTGAAGCTTTCTTT. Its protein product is CASSHNVFRLNTEAFF.